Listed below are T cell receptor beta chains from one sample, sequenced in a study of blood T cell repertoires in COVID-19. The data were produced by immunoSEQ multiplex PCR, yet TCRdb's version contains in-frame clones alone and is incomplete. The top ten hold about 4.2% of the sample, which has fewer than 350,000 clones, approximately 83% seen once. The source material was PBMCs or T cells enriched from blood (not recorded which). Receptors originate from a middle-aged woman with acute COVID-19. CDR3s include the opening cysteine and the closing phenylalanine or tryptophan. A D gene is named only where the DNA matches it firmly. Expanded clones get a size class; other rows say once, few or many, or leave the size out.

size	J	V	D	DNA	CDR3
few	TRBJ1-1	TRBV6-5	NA	TGTGCCAGCAGTTACTCCTGGGACACCACGTACCGGGAAGCTTTCTTT	CASSYSWDTTYREAFF
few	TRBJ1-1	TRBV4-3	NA	TGCGCCAGCAGCCAAGATCTTGTCAAAGACTACACTGAAGCTTTCTTT	CASSQDLVKDYTEAFF
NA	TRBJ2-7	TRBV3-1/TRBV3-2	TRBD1	TGTGCCAGCAGCCTTGTATCCGGGACAGGGCCCTCCTACGAGCAGTACTTC	CASSLVSGTGPSYEQYF
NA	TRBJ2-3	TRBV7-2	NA	TGTGCCAGCAGCCAACCTCTCCTAGCCCCAAGCACAGATACGCAGTATTTT	CASSQPLLAPSTDTQYF
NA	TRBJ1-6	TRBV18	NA	TGTGCCAGCTCACCGGCGGCAGGGGAAGCCTATAATTCACCCCTCCACTTT	CASSPAAGEAYNSPLHF
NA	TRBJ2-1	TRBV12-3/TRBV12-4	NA	TGTGCCAGCAAGGACACCCACAATGAGCAGTTCTTC	CASKDTHNEQFF
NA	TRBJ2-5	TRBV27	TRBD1	TGTGCCAGCAGTCCCTGGGACAGGGGGCCCCAAGAGACCCAGTACTTC	CASSPWDRGPQETQYF
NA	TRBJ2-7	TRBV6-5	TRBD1	TGTGCCAGCAGTTACAGGGGACAGCAGAACGAGCAGTACTTC	CASSYRGQQNEQYF
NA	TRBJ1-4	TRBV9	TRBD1	TGTGCCAGCAGCCCCGAGGACAGGGGGAATGAAAAACTGTTTTTT	CASSPEDRGNEKLFF
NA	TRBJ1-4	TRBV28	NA	TGTGCCAGCAGTTTATTGAAAGCGGTGACTAATGAAAAACTGTTTTTT	CASSLLKAVTNEKLFF
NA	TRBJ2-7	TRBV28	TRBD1	TGTGCCAGCAGCCCCCAGACAGGGGGTATCTACGAGCAGTACTTC	CASSPQTGGIYEQYF
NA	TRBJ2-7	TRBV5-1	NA	TGCGCCAGCAGCTCCGGCCCAGGGGGGAACGAGCAGTACTTC	CASSSGPGGNEQYF
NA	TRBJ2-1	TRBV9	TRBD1	TGTGCCAGCAGCCTTCTACCGGGACAGGGCGGGTATGAGCAGTTCTTC	CASSLLPGQGGYEQFF
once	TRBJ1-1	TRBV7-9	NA	TGTGCCAGCAGCTTAGTGAGCACAGGGCGGTTCTTT	CASSLVSTGRFF
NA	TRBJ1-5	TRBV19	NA	TGTGCCAGTAAGTATCGCCAGGGCGATCAGCCCCAGCATTTT	CASKYRQGDQPQHF
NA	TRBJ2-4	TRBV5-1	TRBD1	TGCGCCAGCTCCGCGACAGGGAGAAACATTCAGTACTTC	CASSATGRNIQYF
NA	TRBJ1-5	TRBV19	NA	TGTGCCAGTAGTATAAATTCGGTTAGTGTGGTGGGCAATCAGCCCCAGCATTTT	CASSINSVSVVGNQPQHF
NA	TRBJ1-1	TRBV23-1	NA	TGCGCCAGCAGTCAAGCGCCACGGGAAACTGAAGCTTTCTTT	CASSQAPRETEAFF
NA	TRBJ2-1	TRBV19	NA	TGTGCCAGTAGTAGGGGACTGAATTACAATGAGCAGTTCTTC	CASSRGLNYNEQFF
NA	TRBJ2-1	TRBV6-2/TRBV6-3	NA	TGTGCCAGCAGCCGCAGCTACAATGAGCAGTTCTTC	CASSRSYNEQFF
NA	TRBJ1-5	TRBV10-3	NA	TGTGCCACACAAGCGGGGGGGAACTATGGCAATCAGCCCCAGCATTTT	CATQAGGNYGNQPQHF
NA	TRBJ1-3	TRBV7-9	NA	TGTGCCAGCAGCTTACAACAGGGAAACACCATATATTTT	CASSLQQGNTIYF